This is a list of T cell receptor beta chains from one sample in a study of cytomegalovirus exposure and HLA in healthy donors. Produced via immunoSEQ multiplex PCR; TCRdb's table is partial and in-frame only. The table has approximately 180,000 clones, roughly four fifths seen once. The specimen was PBMCs. These receptors were taken from a male donor in good health and CMV-seronegative. The CDR3 runs from the conserved cysteine through the conserved F or W. Fields, in order: D gene, V gene, clone size, J gene, CDR3 protein, CDR3 DNA. A D gene is named only where the DNA matches it firmly. Clone size is shown for a subset of rows, as once, few, many or a class of expanded clone.

>TRBD1|TRBV7-9|.|TRBJ1-4
CASTFAGQGVEKLFF
TGTGCCAGCACCTTCGCGGGACAGGGCGTCGAAAAACTGTTTTTT
>TRBD1|TRBV18|.|TRBJ1-5
CASSPDRGPKPQHF
TGTGCCAGCTCACCTGACAGGGGGCCGAAGCCCCAGCATTTT
>TRBD1|TRBV6-6|.|TRBJ2-7
CASRLPGTGIIEQYF
TGTGCCAGCAGACTACCCGGGACAGGGATAATCGAGCAGTACTTC
>.|TRBV11-2|.|TRBJ1-5
CASSLDITPGQPQHF
TGTGCCAGCAGCTTAGATATAACCCCGGGGCAGCCCCAGCATTTT
>TRBD2|TRBV9|.|TRBJ2-7
CASSATSGRIHEQYF
TGTGCCAGCAGCGCCACTAGCGGGAGAATCCACGAGCAGTACTTC
>TRBD2|TRBV28|.|TRBJ2-1
CASTSGSLDNEQFF
TGTGCCAGCACTAGCGGGAGTTTGGACAATGAGCAGTTCTTC
>.|TRBV5-1|few|TRBJ1-2
CASSSSGPGNYGYTF
TGCGCCAGCAGCTCCTCGGGTCCGGGGAACTATGGCTACACCTTC
>TRBD2|TRBV27|.|TRBJ2-1
CASSQRGGLAGVILF
TGTGCCAGCAGTCAGAGGGGGGGACTAGCGGGAGTCATACTCTTC
>TRBD1|TRBV9|.|TRBJ1-6
CASSETGGGSPLHF
TGTGCCAGCAGCGAGACAGGGGGCGGTTCACCCCTCCACTTT
>.|TRBV6-5|.|TRBJ1-6
CASSTGNYNSPLHF
TGTGCCAGCAGTACAGGAAACTATAATTCACCCCTCCACTTT
>.|TRBV4-1|.|TRBJ2-7
CASSLRDTPYYEQYF
TGCGCCAGCAGCCTCCGGGACACCCCCTACTACGAGCAGTACTTC
>.|TRBV27|.|TRBJ2-7
CASSLSKTAYEQYF
TGTGCCAGCAGTTTATCGAAGACAGCCTACGAGCAGTACTTC
>.|TRBV25-1|.|TRBJ1-2
CASSAGRGSEGYTF
TGTGCCAGCAGTGCCGGGAGAGGGTCAGAAGGCTACACCTTC
>.|TRBV19|.|TRBJ2-3
CASSIGSAGWTDTQYF
TGTGCCAGTAGTATAGGGTCTGCCGGGTGGACAGATACGCAGTATTTT
>TRBD2|TRBV4-3|few|TRBJ2-3
CASSQEALAGVAQYF
TGCGCCAGCAGCCAAGAGGCTCTAGCGGGAGTGGCGCAGTATTTT
>.|TRBV7-8|.|TRBJ1-5
CASSLEGPQPQHF
TGTGCCAGCAGCTTAGAGGGGCCTCAGCCCCAGCATTTT
>TRBD2|TRBV4-1|.|TRBJ2-1
CASSQEGLAGDNEQFF
TGCGCCAGCAGCCAAGAAGGCCTAGCGGGAGACAATGAGCAGTTCTTC
>.|TRBV7-9|.|TRBJ1-4
CSSSRKDSLSDEKLFF
TGTTCCAGCAGCCGAAAAGACAGTTTGTCAGATGAAAAACTGTTTTTT
>.|TRBV6-5|.|TRBJ1-3
CASSSPRGSGNTIYF
TGTGCCAGCAGTTCTCCCAGGGGCTCTGGAAACACCATATATTTT
>TRBD1|TRBV27|.|TRBJ1-3
CASSQIQGGSSGNTIYF
TGTGCCAGCAGTCAAATTCAGGGGGGTTCCTCTGGAAACACCATATATTTT
>TRBD1|TRBV28|.|TRBJ2-7
CASSSWTGGFYEQYF
TGTGCCAGCAGTTCCTGGACAGGAGGTTTCTACGAGCAGTACTTC
>TRBD1|TRBV18|.|TRBJ1-5
CASSPPGQGWDQPQHF
TGTGCCAGCTCACCACCTGGACAGGGTTGGGATCAGCCCCAGCATTTT
>TRBD1|TRBV27|.|TRBJ2-7
CASSLLGTGGFYEQYF
TGTGCCAGCAGTTTACTCGGGACAGGGGGTTTCTACGAGCAGTACTTC
>TRBD2|TRBV28|.|TRBJ2-1
CASNLSSGRINEQFF
TGTGCCAGCAATCTGTCTAGCGGGAGAATAAATGAGCAGTTCTTC
>TRBD2|TRBV9|.|TRBJ2-7
CASSVSGSYEQYF
TGTGCCAGCAGCGTAAGCGGGAGCTACGAGCAGTACTTC
>.|TRBV5-1|.|TRBJ2-7
CASSQNYEQYF
TGCGCCAGCAGCCAGAACTACGAGCAGTACTTC
>TRBD2|TRBV6-1|.|TRBJ2-1
CASSPLGRVSEQFF
TGTGCCAGCAGTCCCCTAGGGAGGGTGAGTGAGCAGTTCTTC
>TRBD1|TRBV28|once|TRBJ1-2
CASSLSGTVINYGYTF
TGTGCCAGCAGCCTATCCGGGACAGTAATTAACTATGGCTACACCTTC
>TRBD2|TRBV2|.|TRBJ2-7
CASNQLATYEQYF
TGTGCCAGCAACCAACTAGCGACCTACGAGCAGTACTTC
>TRBD1|TRBV5-1|.|TRBJ1-2
CASSLEAGGYGYTF
TGCGCCAGCAGCTTGGAGGCAGGGGGGTATGGCTACACCTTC
>TRBD2|TRBV10-3|.|TRBJ2-1
CAISERGGNEQFF
TGTGCCATCAGTGAGCGGGGGGGCAATGAGCAGTTCTTC
>.|TRBV27|.|TRBJ1-2
CASRQGPYGYTF
TGTGCCAGCAGACAGGGCCCCTATGGCTACACCTTC